These T cell receptor beta chains were read from a single sample in a study of immune evolution from preneoplasia to lung adenocarcinoma. Sequenced by immunoSEQ multiplex PCR; TCRdb stores in-frame clones only, minus some. Among just over 6,500 clones listed, roughly 85% were seen once. Sequencing was performed on FFPE invasive lung adenocarcinoma tissue. The receptors here all came from a person aged 50-75 years with lung adenocarcinoma. The CDR3 runs from the conserved cysteine through the conserved F or W. The order of the fields is clone size, J gene, V gene, D gene, CDR3 protein, CDR3 DNA. A D gene is named only where the DNA matches it firmly. Some rows mark clone size as missing; the rest say once, few, many or name a class of expanded clone.

clone_size: NA; j_call: TRBJ1-3; v_call: TRBV5-1; d_call: NA; cdr3_aa: CASRKTNSDSSGNTIYF; cdr3_nt: TGCGCCAGCAGAAAGACTAACAGCGATAGCTCTGGAAACACCATATATTTT
clone_size: NA; j_call: TRBJ2-3; v_call: TRBV18; d_call: NA; cdr3_aa: CASSPPLGVRRTDTQYF; cdr3_nt: TGTGCCAGCTCACCACCGTTAGGGGTACGGCGCACAGATACGCAGTATTTT
clone_size: few; j_call: TRBJ1-1; v_call: TRBV10-3; d_call: NA; cdr3_aa: CAISESRVTEAFF; cdr3_nt: TGTGCCATCAGTGAGTCCAGGGTCACTGAAGCTTTCTTT
clone_size: NA; j_call: TRBJ2-7; v_call: TRBV30; d_call: TRBD2; cdr3_aa: CAWSVRVGGRINEQYF; cdr3_nt: TGTGCCTGGAGTGTACGGGTTGGCGGGAGAATCAACGAGCAGTACTTC
clone_size: NA; j_call: TRBJ2-5; v_call: TRBV30; d_call: NA; cdr3_aa: CAWSGGNTASETQYF; cdr3_nt: TGTGCCTGGAGTGGGGGAAATACGGCGTCTGAGACCCAGTACTTC
clone_size: NA; j_call: TRBJ2-6; v_call: TRBV5-4; d_call: TRBD1; cdr3_aa: CASSPPTGAGANVLTF; cdr3_nt: TGTGCCAGCAGCCCCCCGACAGGGGCTGGGGCCAACGTCCTGACTTTC
clone_size: NA; j_call: TRBJ2-7; v_call: TRBV29-1; d_call: TRBD1; cdr3_aa: CSVRAGGRYEQYF; cdr3_nt: TGCAGCGTCCGGGCAGGGGGCCGGTACGAGCAGTACTTC
clone_size: NA; j_call: TRBJ2-3; v_call: TRBV9; d_call: NA; cdr3_aa: CASSAGQWESTDTQYF; cdr3_nt: TGTGCCAGCAGCGCTGGACAGTGGGAAAGCACAGATACGCAGTATTTT
clone_size: NA; j_call: TRBJ1-2; v_call: TRBV18; d_call: NA; cdr3_aa: CASSPSRGNYGYTF; cdr3_nt: TGTGCCAGCTCACCGAGCAGGGGTAACTATGGCTACACCTTC
clone_size: NA; j_call: TRBJ2-3; v_call: TRBV7-2; d_call: NA; cdr3_aa: CASSKYLSTDTQYF; cdr3_nt: TGTGCCAGCAGTAAATATCTTAGCACAGATACGCAGTATTTT
clone_size: NA; j_call: TRBJ2-7; v_call: TRBV7-9; d_call: NA; cdr3_aa: CASSRGRGVMYEQYF; cdr3_nt: TGTGCCAGCAGCCGAGGCAGGGGGGTGATGTACGAGCAGTACTTC
clone_size: NA; j_call: TRBJ1-2; v_call: TRBV4-1; d_call: NA; cdr3_aa: CASSQDERGLVGYTF; cdr3_nt: TGCGCCAGCAGCCAAGATGAACGGGGGCTCGTCGGCTACACCTTC
clone_size: NA; j_call: TRBJ2-7; v_call: TRBV14; d_call: TRBD2; cdr3_aa: CASSQVTSGFFYEQYF; cdr3_nt: TGTGCCAGCAGCCAAGTCACTAGCGGGTTTTTCTACGAGCAGTACTTC
clone_size: NA; j_call: TRBJ2-7; v_call: TRBV7-9; d_call: NA; cdr3_aa: CASSLGGPGYEQYF; cdr3_nt: TGTGCCAGCAGCTTAGGGGGCCCCGGGTACGAGCAGTACTTC
clone_size: NA; j_call: TRBJ2-3; v_call: TRBV4-1; d_call: TRBD2; cdr3_aa: CASSQGPGGADTQYF; cdr3_nt: TGCGCCAGCAGCCAAGGGCCGGGAGGGGCGGATACGCAGTATTTT
clone_size: NA; j_call: TRBJ2-7; v_call: TRBV29-1; d_call: TRBD1; cdr3_aa: CSVEDREVYEQYF; cdr3_nt: TGCAGCGTTGAGGACAGGGAAGTCTACGAGCAGTACTTC
clone_size: NA; j_call: TRBJ2-5; v_call: TRBV7-9; d_call: TRBD1; cdr3_aa: CASSPRDRGETQYF; cdr3_nt: TGTGCCAGCAGCCCACGGGACAGGGGAGAGACCCAGTACTTC
clone_size: NA; j_call: TRBJ2-7; v_call: TRBV5-5; d_call: NA; cdr3_aa: CASSPSYYEQYF; cdr3_nt: TGTGCCAGCAGTCCATCATACTACGAGCAGTACTTC
clone_size: once; j_call: TRBJ2-7; v_call: TRBV19; d_call: NA; cdr3_aa: CASGPRAASYEQYF; cdr3_nt: TGTGCCAGTGGCCCCCGGGCCGCGTCCTACGAGCAGTACTTC
clone_size: NA; j_call: TRBJ2-3; v_call: TRBV27; d_call: NA; cdr3_aa: CASKPAGGTDTQYF; cdr3_nt: TGTGCCAGCAAACCCGCAGGGGGCACAGATACGCAGTATTTT
clone_size: NA; j_call: TRBJ2-3; v_call: TRBV27; d_call: NA; cdr3_aa: CASSSLSSTDTQYF; cdr3_nt: TGTGCCAGCAGTTCTCTTTCTAGCACAGATACGCAGTATTTT
clone_size: few; j_call: TRBJ1-2; v_call: TRBV6-1; d_call: NA; cdr3_aa: CASSDVSGLDLRARGYTF; cdr3_nt: TGTGCCAGCAGTGATGTAAGTGGCCTGGACCTTCGCGCAAGAGGCTACACCTTC
clone_size: NA; j_call: TRBJ2-2; v_call: TRBV19; d_call: NA; cdr3_aa: CASAGTGGAGELFF; cdr3_nt: TGTGCCAGCGCCGGGACCGGAGGCGCCGGGGAGCTGTTTTTT
clone_size: NA; j_call: TRBJ2-2; v_call: TRBV29-1; d_call: TRBD2; cdr3_aa: CSVGLAGGTGELFF; cdr3_nt: TGCAGCGTTGGACTAGCGGGAGGGACCGGGGAGCTGTTTTTT
clone_size: NA; j_call: TRBJ1-1; v_call: TRBV18; d_call: NA; cdr3_aa: CASSMDRNTEAFF; cdr3_nt: TGTGCCAGCTCGATGGACAGGAACACTGAAGCTTTCTTT
clone_size: NA; j_call: TRBJ1-3; v_call: TRBV28; d_call: TRBD1; cdr3_aa: CASSSDRGYFSGNTIYF; cdr3_nt: TGTGCCAGCAGTAGCGACAGGGGCTATTTCTCTGGAAACACCATATATTTT
clone_size: NA; j_call: TRBJ2-7; v_call: TRBV28; d_call: TRBD1; cdr3_aa: CASIRDRVTYEQYF; cdr3_nt: TGTGCCAGCATCCGGGACAGGGTGACCTACGAGCAGTACTTC
clone_size: once; j_call: TRBJ2-1; v_call: TRBV19; d_call: NA; cdr3_aa: CASSTGQNNYNEQFF; cdr3_nt: TGTGCCAGTAGTACGGGACAAAACAATTACAATGAGCAGTTCTTC
clone_size: NA; j_call: TRBJ1-4; v_call: TRBV19; d_call: NA; cdr3_aa: CASSTTPGSNEKLFF; cdr3_nt: TGTGCCAGTAGTACAACCCCCGGTAGTAATGAAAAACTGTTTTTT
clone_size: NA; j_call: TRBJ1-2; v_call: TRBV5-1; d_call: TRBD1; cdr3_aa: CASSLATGQGSGYTF; cdr3_nt: TGCGCCAGCAGCTTGGCCACGGGACAGGGTTCCGGCTACACCTTC
clone_size: NA; j_call: TRBJ1-4; v_call: TRBV7-6; d_call: NA; cdr3_aa: CASSPQPGSEKLFF; cdr3_nt: TGTGCCAGCAGCCCACAGCCGGGAAGTGAAAAACTGTTTTTT
clone_size: NA; j_call: TRBJ2-3; v_call: TRBV6-1; d_call: NA; cdr3_aa: CASSDASFVDTQYF; cdr3_nt: TGTGCCAGCAGTGATGCTAGTTTTGTAGATACGCAGTATTTT